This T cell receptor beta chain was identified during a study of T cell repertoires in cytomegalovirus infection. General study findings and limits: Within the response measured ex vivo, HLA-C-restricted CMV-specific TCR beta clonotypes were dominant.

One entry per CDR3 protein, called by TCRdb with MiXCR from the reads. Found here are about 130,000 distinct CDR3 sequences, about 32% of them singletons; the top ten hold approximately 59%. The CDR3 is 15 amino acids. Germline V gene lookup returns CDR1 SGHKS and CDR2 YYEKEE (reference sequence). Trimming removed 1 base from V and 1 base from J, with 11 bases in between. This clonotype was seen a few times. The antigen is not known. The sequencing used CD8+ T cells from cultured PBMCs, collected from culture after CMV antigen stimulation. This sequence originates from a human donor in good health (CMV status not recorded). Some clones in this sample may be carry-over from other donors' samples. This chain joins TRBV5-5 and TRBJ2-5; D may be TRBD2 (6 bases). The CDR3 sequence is CASSLPSTSQETQYF. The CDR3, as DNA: TGTGCCAGCAGCTTGCCTTCGACTAGCCAAGAGACCCAGTACTTC. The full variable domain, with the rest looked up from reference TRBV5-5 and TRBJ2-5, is DAGVTQSPTHLIKTRGQQVTLRCSPISGHKSVSWYQQVLGQGPQFIFQYYEKEERGRGNFPDRFSARQFPNYSSELNVNALLLGDSALYLCASSLPSTSQETQYFGPGTRLLVL.